The 15 T cell receptor beta chains given below trace back to one sample, sequenced in a study of cytomegalovirus exposure and HLA in healthy donors (TCRdb year 2017). Library generation was performed with the immunoSEQ multiplex PCR assay. For the multiplex PCR, a mixture combining 60 forward primers for TCR Vbeta segments and 13 reverse primers for TCR Jbeta segments was used. TCRdb provides this immuneACCESS table in a form limited to in-frame rearrangements. Some clones are lacking; in checked studies, under half of them reflect an unresolved V gene, and why the rest are absent is not known. This sample comprises 150,000 to 200,000 clones, less than 90% of them detected only once. The top ten clonotypes cover around 4.1% of the sample. Sequenced material: PBMCs. The receptors originated from a man between 45 and 60 years old in good health and CMV-seropositive.

V usage is TRBV4-1 and J usage is TRBJ2-5; 9 bases line up with TRBD2. Germline V gene lookup returns CDR1 MGHRA and CDR2 YSYEKL. The CDR3 totals 16 residues. V was clipped by 3 bases and J by 3 bases; unmatched bases: 8. The CDR3 region is CASSHDELAGKETQYF. In DNA form, the CDR3 reads TGCGCCAGCAGCCATGATGAGCTAGCGGGAAAAGAGACCCAGTACTTC.

This chain joins TRBV14 and TRBJ2-7; 12 positions match TRBD2. The V gene's germline CDR1 is SGHDN and CDR2 FVKESK. Trimming removed 5 bases from V and 0 bases from J; junction bases left unmatched: 20. This CDR3 region has 21 residues. CDR3 in DNA: TGTGCCAGCAGCTGGGGACTAGCGGGTAGGACTGGTACAGTGAGCTCCTACGAGCAGTACTTC. As protein: CASSWGLAGRTGTVSSYEQYF.

The V call is TRBV27, the J call TRBJ1-6, with D possibly matching TRBD1 (6 bases). Germline CDR1 and CDR2: MNHEY and SMNVEV (reference sequence). The CDR3 totals 15 residues. Between the trimmed V and J ends, which lost 5 bases and 8 bases, there was a span of 16 bases. The CDR3 loop reads CASSRAQGGHSPLHF. The CDR3 DNA follows: TGTGCCAGCAGTCGAGCGCAAGGGGGTCATTCACCCCTCCACTTT.

The chain is built from TRBV7-6 and TRBJ2-6; the D gene is possibly TRBD2 (5 bases). V was clipped by 3 bases and J by 4 bases, with 10 bases between them. The CDR3 is 15 amino acids. CDR1 and CDR2 from the germline V gene are SGHVS and FNYEAQ. The chain's CDR3 is CASSFPGLGANVLTF. In DNA form, the CDR3 reads TGTGCCAGCAGCTTCCCAGGACTGGGGGCCAACGTCCTGACTTTC.

The J gene is TRBJ2-5, the V gene TRBV7-6, with no clear D. The tail of the sequence fits TRBJ2-7 better, so the J call may be wrong. Germline lookup yields CDR1 SGHVS and CDR2 FNYEAQ. The CDR3 consists of 14 residues. CDR3 DNA sequence: TGTGCCAGCAGCACCACAGATACGAGCTACGAGCAGTACTTC. It specifies CASSTTDTSYEQYF.

In DNA form, the CDR3 reads TGTGCCAGTAGTATCCGATCGCTAGCCGTCGGGGAGCTGTTTTTT. This encodes CASSIRSLAVGELFF. This chain joins TRBV19 and TRBJ2-2; a possible D gene is TRBD2 (5 bases). Per the germline V gene, CDR1 is LNHDA and CDR2 is SQIVND (reference sequence). With 3 bases removed from V and 7 bases from J, the gap between germline ends came to 15 bases. This CDR3 has 15 residues.

The CDR3 nucleotides are TGTGCCAGCAGTGAGAGGACAATTTACACTGAAGCTTTCTTT. Translation: CASSERTIYTEAFF. The V gene is TRBV2, the J gene TRBJ1-1; tentative D call: TRBD1 (5 bases). In germline, CDR1 is SNHLY, CDR2 FYNNEI. V was cut by 3 bases and J by 3 bases, with 11 bases left in between. The CDR3 spans 14 residues.

The V call is TRBV28, the J call TRBJ1-2; 9 nucleotides align to TRBD1. Germline loops: CDR1 MDHEN, CDR2 SYDVKM. The CDR3 runs to 14 residues. V was clipped by 6 bases and J by 5 bases; unmatched bases: 7. The CDR3 nucleotides read TGTGCCAGCAGACCTCCGGGGACAGGGTATGGCTACACCTTC. It is translated as CASRPPGTGYGYTF.

This clone has more than one count but fewer than ten. The V gene is TRBV2, the J gene TRBJ1-1; D gene unclear. Trimming removed 6 bases at V and 8 bases at J, with 10 bases between. Per the germline V gene, CDR1 is SNHLY and CDR2 is FYNNEI. The CDR3 loop spans 11 amino acids. The CDR3 spells CASRERGEAFF. The CDR3 coding sequence is TGTGCCAGCAGGGAGAGAGGAGAAGCTTTCTTT.

The chain has TRBV30 and TRBJ1-6; TRBD1 aligns across 7 bases. With V trimmed by 5 bases and J by 7 bases, 5 bases remained unmatched. The CDR3 extends over 13 amino acids. Germline V lookup: CDR1 GTSNPN, CDR2 SVGIG (reference sequence). CDR3 amino acids: CAWAGQTNSPLHF. Written as DNA, the CDR3 is TGTGCCTGGGCGGGACAGACAAATTCACCCCTCCACTTT.

The V call is TRBV28, the J call TRBJ2-7, with 7 nucleotides matching TRBD2. The J call may be mistaken, given a closer DNA end match to TRBJ2-5. CDR1 is MDHEN, CDR2 SYDVKM, per germline. This CDR3 has 13 residues. CDR3 in DNA: TGTGCCAGCAGTCTAGCGGTCCAAGAGACCCAGTACTTC. It translates to CASSLAVQETQYF.

V and J are TRBV28 and TRBJ2-3, with D possibly being TRBD1 (6 bases). Per the germline V gene, CDR1 is MDHEN and CDR2 is SYDVKM. With 4 bases removed from V and 2 bases from J, the gap between germline ends came to 16 bases. The CDR3 is 16 residues long. In nucleotides, the CDR3 is TGTGCCAGCAGTTACCCTCCGACAGGAGCCACAGATACGCAGTATTTT. It specifies CASSYPPTGATDTQYF.

This clone came up a few times. The chain joins TRBV7-6 to TRBJ2-2; 8 bases fit TRBD2. The CDR3 runs to 15 residues. CDR1 SGHVS and CDR2 FNYEAQ come from the germline V gene. The trim removed 0 bases at V and 4 bases at J, leaving 1 base unmatched. The CDR3 here is CASSLALAGTGELFF. The CDR3 region has the DNA TGTGCCAGCAGCTTAGCTCTAGCGGGCACCGGGGAGCTGTTTTTT.

CDR3 protein: CASSGRASGSTDTQYF. CDR3 DNA: TGTGCCAGCAGCGGTCGGGCTAGCGGGAGTACAGATACGCAGTATTTT. This chain joins TRBV2 and TRBJ2-3; TRBD2 matches at 10 bases. The CDR3 runs 16 residues. Germline V gene lookup returns CDR1 SNHLY and CDR2 FYNNEI. V gave up 6 bases and J gave up 3 bases; unmatched junction bases: 9.

The genes are TRBV4-1 and TRBJ1-4; unclear D gene. This CDR3 is built from 16 residues. Germline-derived CDR1 and CDR2 are MGHRA and YSYEKL. The germline V and J ends were trimmed by 1 base and 4 bases, with 13 bases remaining between them. The CDR3 region is CASSQVETPRNEKLFF. The DNA of the CDR3 is TGCGCCAGCAGCCAAGTCGAGACACCACGTAATGAAAAACTGTTTTTT.